Given below is one T cell receptor beta chain in context. The germline V and J ends were trimmed by 4 bases and 10 bases, with 16 bases remaining between them. The CDR3 is 14 residues long. Germline assignment: CDR1 SGHTA and CDR2 FQGNSA. TCRdb re-called the PCR reads with MiXCR, one entry per CDR3 protein. The sample includes approximately 18,000 distinct CDR3 sequences, roughly 37% of them seen just once. The sample is drawn from a study of tumor-infiltrating lymphocytes in oesophageal squamous cell carcinoma. The chain links TRBV7-2 to TRBJ2-2, with D tentatively TRBD2 (6 bases). This TCR was sampled from a male donor with esophageal squamous cell carcinoma. The sequenced sample was blood. This CDR3 reads CASSYNGGGEELFF. The CDR3 nucleotides are TGTGCCAGCAGCTATAACGGGGGTGGAGAGGAGCTGTTTTTT.